The 2 T cell receptor beta chains reported below all come from one sample, sequenced in a study of spatial heterogeneity in lung cancer (dated by TCRdb to about 2019). Library construction relied on 5' RACE. Data came from a NextSeq 500. TCRdb reran the public reads through fastp at Q25 and MiXCR, keeping productive beta chains. For every CDR3 protein sequence, its rows merge into one entry that carries the most common genes and DNA. A total of about 12,000 distinct CDR3 sequences appear in this sample, roughly an eighth of them only once. The top ten constitute 2.4% of the sample. Sample time point, as interpreted from the label and publication: sample taken at primary tumor resection. TCR sequencing used whole RNA extracted from tumor and nontumor lung tissue, or from cryopreserved PBMC samples, without cell sorting. The specimen was PBMCs, collected at surgery. The receptors shown here come from a female donor with early-stage non-small cell lung cancer.

Ten or more counts support this clonotype. The chain carries TRBV4-1 and TRBJ1-4, with TRBD1 identical over 8 bases. Germline lookup yields CDR1 MGHRA and CDR2 YSYEKL. This CDR3 has 16 residues. Trimming took 0 bases from V and 6 from J; bases not matched to a gene: 6. The CDR3: CASSQDPSGGYEKLFF. CDR3 DNA: TGCGCCAGCAGCCAAGATCCGTCAGGGGGCTATGAAAAACTGTTTTTT.

This chain connects TRBV29-1 to TRBJ2-4; TRBD2 matches at 7 bases. CDR3 length equals 13 residues. The germline CDR1 and CDR2 sequences are SQVTM and ANQGSEA. CDR3 protein: CAGGREAKNIQYF. DNA for the CDR3: TGCGCTGGGGGGAGGGAGGCCAAAAACATTCAGTACTTC.